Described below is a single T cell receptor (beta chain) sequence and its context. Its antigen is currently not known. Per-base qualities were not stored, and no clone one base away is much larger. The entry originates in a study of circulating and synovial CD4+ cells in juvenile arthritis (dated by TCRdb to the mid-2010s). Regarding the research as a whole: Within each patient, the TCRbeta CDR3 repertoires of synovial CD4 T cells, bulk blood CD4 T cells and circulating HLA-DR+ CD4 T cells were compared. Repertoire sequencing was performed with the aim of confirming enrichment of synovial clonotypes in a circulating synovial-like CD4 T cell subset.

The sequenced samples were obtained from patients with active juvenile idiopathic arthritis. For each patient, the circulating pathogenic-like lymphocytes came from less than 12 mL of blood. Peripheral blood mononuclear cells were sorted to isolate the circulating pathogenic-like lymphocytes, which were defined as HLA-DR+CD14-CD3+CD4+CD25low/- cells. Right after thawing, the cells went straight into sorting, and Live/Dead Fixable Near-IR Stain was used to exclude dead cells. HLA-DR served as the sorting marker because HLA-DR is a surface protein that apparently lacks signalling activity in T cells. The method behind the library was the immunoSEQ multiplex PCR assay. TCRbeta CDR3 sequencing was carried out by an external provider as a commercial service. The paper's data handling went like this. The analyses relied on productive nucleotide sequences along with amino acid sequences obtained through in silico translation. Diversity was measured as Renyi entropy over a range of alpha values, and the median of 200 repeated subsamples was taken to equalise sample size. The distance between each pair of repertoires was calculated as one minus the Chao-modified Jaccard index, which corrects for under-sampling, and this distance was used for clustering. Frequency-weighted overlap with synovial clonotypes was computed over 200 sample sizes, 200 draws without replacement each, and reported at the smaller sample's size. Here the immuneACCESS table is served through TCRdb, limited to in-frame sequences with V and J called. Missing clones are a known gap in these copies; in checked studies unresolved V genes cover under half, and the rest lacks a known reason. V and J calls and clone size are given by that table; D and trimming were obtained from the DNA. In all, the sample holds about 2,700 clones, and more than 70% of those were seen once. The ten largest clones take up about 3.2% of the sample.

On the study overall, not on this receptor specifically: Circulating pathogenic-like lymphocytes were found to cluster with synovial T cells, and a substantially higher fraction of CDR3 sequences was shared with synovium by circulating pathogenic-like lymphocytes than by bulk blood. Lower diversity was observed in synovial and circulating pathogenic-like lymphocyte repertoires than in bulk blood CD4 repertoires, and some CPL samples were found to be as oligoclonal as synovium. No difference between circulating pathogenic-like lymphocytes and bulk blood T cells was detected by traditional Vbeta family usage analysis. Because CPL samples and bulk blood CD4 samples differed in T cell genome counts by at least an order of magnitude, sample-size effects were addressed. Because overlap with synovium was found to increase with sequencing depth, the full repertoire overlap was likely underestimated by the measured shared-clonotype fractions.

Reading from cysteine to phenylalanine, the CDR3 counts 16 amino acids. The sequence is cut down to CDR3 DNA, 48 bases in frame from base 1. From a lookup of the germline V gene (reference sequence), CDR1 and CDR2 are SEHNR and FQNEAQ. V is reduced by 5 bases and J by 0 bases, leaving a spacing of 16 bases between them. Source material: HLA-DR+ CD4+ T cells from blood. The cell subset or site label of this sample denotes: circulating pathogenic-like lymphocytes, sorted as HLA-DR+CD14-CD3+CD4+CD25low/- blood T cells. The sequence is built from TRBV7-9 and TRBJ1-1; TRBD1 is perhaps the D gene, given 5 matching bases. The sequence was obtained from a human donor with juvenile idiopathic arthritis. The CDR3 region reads CASSLKPTDMNTEAFF. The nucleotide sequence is TGTGCCAGCAGCCTCAAACCGACAGACATGAACACTGAAGCTTTCTTT.